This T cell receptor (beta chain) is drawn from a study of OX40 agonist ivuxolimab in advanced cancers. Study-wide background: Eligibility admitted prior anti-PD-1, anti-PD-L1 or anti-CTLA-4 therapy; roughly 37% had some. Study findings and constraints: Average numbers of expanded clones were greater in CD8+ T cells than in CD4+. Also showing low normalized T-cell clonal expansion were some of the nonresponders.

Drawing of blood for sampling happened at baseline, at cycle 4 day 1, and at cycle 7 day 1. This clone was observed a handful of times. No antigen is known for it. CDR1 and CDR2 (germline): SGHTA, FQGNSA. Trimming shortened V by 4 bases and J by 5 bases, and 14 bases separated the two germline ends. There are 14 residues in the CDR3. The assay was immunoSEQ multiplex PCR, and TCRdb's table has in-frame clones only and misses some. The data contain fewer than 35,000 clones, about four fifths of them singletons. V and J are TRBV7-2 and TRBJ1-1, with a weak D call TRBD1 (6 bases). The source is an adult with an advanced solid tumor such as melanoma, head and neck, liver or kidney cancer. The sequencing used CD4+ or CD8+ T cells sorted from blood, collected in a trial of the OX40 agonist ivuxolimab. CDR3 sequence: CASSSYRVMTEAFF. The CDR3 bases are TGTGCCAGCAGCTCGTACAGGGTCATGACTGAAGCTTTCTTT.